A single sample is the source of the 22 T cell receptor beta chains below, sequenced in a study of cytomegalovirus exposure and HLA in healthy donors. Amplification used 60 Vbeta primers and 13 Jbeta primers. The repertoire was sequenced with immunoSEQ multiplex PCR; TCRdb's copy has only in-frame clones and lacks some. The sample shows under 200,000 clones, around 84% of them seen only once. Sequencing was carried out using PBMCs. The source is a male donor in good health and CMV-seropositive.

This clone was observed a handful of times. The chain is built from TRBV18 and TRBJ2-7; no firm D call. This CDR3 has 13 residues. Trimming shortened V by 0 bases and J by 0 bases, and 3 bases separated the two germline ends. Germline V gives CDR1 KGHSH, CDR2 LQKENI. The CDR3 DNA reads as TGTGCCAGCTCACCACCTAGCTCCTACGAGCAGTACTTC. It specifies CASSPPSSYEQYF.

In nucleotides, the CDR3 is TGTGCCAGCAGTTACAAAGGGACTAGCGTTTCCGGGGAGCTGTTTTTT. As protein: CASSYKGTSVSGELFF. This chain connects TRBV6-6 to TRBJ2-2; 10 positions agree with TRBD2. The CDR3 has 16 amino acids. Trimming removed 2 bases from V and 6 bases from J; junction bases left unmatched: 6. Germline assignment: CDR1 MNHNY and CDR2 SVGAGI (reference sequence).

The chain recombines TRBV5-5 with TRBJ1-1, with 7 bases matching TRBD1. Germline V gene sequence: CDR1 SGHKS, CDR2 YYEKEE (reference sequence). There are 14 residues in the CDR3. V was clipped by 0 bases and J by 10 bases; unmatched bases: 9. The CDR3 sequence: CASSLESAGGVAFF. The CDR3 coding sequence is TGTGCCAGCAGCTTGGAGTCGGCAGGGGGAGTAGCTTTCTTT.

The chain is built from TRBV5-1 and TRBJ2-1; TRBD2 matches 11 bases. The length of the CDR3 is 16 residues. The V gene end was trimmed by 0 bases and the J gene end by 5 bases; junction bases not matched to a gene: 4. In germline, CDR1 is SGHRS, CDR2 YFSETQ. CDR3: CASSLELAGGNNEQFF. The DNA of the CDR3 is TGCGCCAGCAGCTTGGAGCTAGCGGGGGGAAACAATGAGCAGTTCTTC. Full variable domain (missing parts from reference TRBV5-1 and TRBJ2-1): KAGVTQTPRYLIKTRGQQVTLSCSPISGHRSVSWYQQTPGQGLQFLFEYFSETQRNKGNFPGRFSGRQFSNSRSEMNVSTLELGDSALYLCASSLELAGGNNEQFFGPGTRLTVL.

The CDR3, as DNA: TGTGCCAGCTCACGCCCGGGACAGGGAGGGGCGAACACTGAAGCTTTCTTT. Its protein is CASSRPGQGGANTEAFF. The rearrangement uses TRBV18 and TRBJ1-1, with TRBD1 matching 9 bases. The CDR3 contains 17 residues. J was trimmed by 1 base and V by 4 bases; bases with no gene match: 10. Germline-derived CDR1 and CDR2 are KGHSH and LQKENI.

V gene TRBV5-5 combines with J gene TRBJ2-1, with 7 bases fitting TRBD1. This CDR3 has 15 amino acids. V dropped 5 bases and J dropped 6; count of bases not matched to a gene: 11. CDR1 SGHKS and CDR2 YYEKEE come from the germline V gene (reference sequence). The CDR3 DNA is TGTGCCAGCAGATCCGCCGGGACAGCCCTCAATGAGCAGTTCTTC. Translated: CASRSAGTALNEQFF.

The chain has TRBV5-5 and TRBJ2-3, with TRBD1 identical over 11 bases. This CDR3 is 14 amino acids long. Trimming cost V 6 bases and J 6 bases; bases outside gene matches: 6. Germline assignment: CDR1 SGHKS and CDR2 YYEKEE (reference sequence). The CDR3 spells CASNRDRGSDTQYF. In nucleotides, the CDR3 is TGTGCCAGCAACCGGGACAGGGGGTCGGATACGCAGTATTTT.

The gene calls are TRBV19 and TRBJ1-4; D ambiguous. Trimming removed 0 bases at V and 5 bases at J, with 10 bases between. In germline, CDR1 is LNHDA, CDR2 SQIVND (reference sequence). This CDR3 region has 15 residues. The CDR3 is CASSIDRVQNEKLFF. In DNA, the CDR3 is TGTGCCAGTAGTATAGATCGGGTGCAAAATGAAAAACTGTTTTTT.

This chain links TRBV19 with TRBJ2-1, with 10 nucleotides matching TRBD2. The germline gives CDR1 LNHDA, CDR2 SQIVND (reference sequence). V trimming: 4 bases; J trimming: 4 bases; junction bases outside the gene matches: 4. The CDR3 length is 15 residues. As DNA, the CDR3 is TGTGCCAGTAGTAGAGGAGCGGGAGGGTACAATGAGCAGTTCTTC. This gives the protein CASSRGAGGYNEQFF.

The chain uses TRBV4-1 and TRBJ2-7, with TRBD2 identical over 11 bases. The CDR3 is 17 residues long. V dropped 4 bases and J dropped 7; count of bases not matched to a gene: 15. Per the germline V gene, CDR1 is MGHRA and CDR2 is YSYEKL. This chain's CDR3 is CASSPRTSGLEGGEQYF. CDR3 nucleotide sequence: TGCGCCAGCAGCCCGAGGACTAGCGGGCTCGAGGGGGGGGAGCAGTACTTC.

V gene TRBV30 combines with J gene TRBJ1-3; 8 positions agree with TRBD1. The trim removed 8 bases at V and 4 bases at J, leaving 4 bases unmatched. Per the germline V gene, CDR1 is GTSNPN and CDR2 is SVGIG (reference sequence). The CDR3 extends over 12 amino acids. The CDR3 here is CAGDRFGNTIYF. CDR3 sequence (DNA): TGTGCCGGGGACAGGTTCGGAAACACCATATATTTT.

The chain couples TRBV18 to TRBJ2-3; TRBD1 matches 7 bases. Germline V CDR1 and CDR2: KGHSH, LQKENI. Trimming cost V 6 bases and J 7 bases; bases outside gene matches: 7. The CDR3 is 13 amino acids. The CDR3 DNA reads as TGTGCCAGCTCGCCCGCGACAGGGTATACGCAGTATTTT. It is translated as CASSPATGYTQYF.

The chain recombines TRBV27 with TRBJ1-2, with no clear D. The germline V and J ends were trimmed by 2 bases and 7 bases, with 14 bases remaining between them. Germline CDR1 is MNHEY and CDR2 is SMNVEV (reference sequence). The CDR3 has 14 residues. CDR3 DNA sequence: TGTGCCAGCAGTTTAGGGCAGAAGTATGGTGGCTACACCTTC. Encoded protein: CASSLGQKYGGYTF.

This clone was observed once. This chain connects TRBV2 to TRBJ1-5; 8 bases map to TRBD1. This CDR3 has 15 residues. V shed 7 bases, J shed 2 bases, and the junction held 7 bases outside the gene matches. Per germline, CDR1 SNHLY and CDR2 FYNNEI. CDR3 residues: CASMPQGGGNQPQHF. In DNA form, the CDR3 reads TGTGCCAGCATGCCACAGGGGGGGGGCAATCAGCCCCAGCATTTT.

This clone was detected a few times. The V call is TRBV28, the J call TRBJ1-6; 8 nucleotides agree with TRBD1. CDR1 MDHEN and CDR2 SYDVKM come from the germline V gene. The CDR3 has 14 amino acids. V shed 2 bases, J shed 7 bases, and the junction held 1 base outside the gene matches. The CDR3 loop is CASSLGQGNSPLHF. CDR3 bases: TGTGCCAGCAGTTTAGGACAGGGAAATTCACCCCTCCACTTT.

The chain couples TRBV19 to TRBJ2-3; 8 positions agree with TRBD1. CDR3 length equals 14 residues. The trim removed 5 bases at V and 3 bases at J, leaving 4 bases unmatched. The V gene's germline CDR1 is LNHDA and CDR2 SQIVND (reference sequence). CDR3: CASSQGALTDTQYF. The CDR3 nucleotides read TGTGCCAGTAGTCAGGGGGCGTTGACAGATACGCAGTATTTT. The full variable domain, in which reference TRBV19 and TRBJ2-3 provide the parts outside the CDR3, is DGGITQSPKYLFRKEGQNVTLSCEQNLNHDAMYWYRQDPGQGLRLIYYSQIVNDFQKGDIAEGYSVSREKKESFPLTVTSAQKNPTAFYLCASSQGALTDTQYFGPGTRLTVL.

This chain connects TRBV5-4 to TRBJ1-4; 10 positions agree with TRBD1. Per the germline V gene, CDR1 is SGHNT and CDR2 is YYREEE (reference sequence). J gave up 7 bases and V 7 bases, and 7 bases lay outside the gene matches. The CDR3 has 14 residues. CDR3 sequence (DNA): TGTGCCAGCGGGGCCGGGACAGGGGCTGAAAAACTGTTTTTT. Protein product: CASGAGTGAEKLFF.

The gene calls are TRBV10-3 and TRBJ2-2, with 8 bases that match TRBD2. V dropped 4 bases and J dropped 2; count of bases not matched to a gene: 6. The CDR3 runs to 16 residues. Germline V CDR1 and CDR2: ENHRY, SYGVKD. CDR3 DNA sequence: TGTGCCATCAGTGCCAAGCGGGAGATTAACACCGGGGAGCTGTTTTTT. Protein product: CAISAKREINTGELFF.

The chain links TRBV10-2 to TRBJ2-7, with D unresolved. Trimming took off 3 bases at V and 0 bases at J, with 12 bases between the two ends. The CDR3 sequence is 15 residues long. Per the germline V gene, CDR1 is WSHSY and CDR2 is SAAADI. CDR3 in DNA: TGCGCCAGCAGTGACTTCAGGCAAAGCTCCTACGAGCAGTACTTC. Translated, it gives CASSDFRQSSYEQYF.

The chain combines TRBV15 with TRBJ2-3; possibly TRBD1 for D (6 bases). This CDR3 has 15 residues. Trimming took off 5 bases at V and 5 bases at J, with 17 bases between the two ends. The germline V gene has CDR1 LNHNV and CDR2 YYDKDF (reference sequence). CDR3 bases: TGTGCCACCAGCGGCCCGGACAGTCCAATAGATACGCAGTATTTT. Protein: CATSGPDSPIDTQYF. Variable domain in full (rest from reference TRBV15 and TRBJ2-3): DAMVIQNPRYQVTQFGKPVTLSCSQTLNHNVMYWYQQKSSQAPKLLFHYYDKDFNNEADTPDNFQSRRPNTSFCFLDIRSPGLGDTAMYLCATSGPDSPIDTQYFGPGTRLTVL.

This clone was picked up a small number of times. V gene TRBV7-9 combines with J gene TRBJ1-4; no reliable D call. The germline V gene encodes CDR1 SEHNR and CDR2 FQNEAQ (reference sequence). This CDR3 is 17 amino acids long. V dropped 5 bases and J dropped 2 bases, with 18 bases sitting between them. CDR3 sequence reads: CASSLLAGEATNEKLFF. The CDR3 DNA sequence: TGTGCCAGCAGCCTTCTGGCGGGTGAGGCGACTAATGAAAAACTGTTTTTT.

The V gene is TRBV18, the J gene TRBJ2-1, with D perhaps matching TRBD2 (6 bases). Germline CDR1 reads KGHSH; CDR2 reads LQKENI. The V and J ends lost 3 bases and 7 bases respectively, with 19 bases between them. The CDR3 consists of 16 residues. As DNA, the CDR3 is TGTGCCAGCTCACCCACCGTTCCCGCTCGGGGGAATGAGCAGTTCTTC. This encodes CASSPTVPARGNEQFF.